These T cell receptor beta chains were read from a single sample in a study of cytomegalovirus exposure and HLA in healthy donors. Here immunoSEQ multiplex PCR was the method, and the copy in TCRdb shows in-frame clones only, minus some. The sample lists about 120,000 clones, around 70% occurring once. What was sequenced was PBMCs. The source is a young man in good health and CMV-seropositive. Each CDR3 is given without its conserved first and last residue. The size of a clone is reported for some rows only, either as once, few or many, or as a class for expanded clones.

TRBJ1-2 once TRBV7-2 ASSRDRGYYGYT
TRBJ1-5 once TRBV7-8 ASSPYRGPSQPQH
TRBJ1-4 NA TRBV5-1 ASSEGTGLEKLF
TRBJ2-5 NA TRBV5-1 ASSLTGSEETQY
TRBJ1-5 NA TRBV30 AWSSRQGLSEPQH
TRBJ2-5 once TRBV5-1 ASSLLAGGQETQY
TRBJ2-3 NA TRBV25-1 ASSEWAGKSTDTQY
TRBJ1-5 once TRBV11-3 ASSFKEDQPQH
TRBJ1-1 once TRBV30 AWRRGQLNTEAF
TRBJ1-1 NA TRBV5-6 ASSYAGVMNTEAF
TRBJ2-2 NA TRBV7-2 ASSSRTGGTGELF
TRBJ2-1 once TRBV5-5 ASSFSIANEQF
TRBJ1-6 NA TRBV9 ASRRQELNSPLH
TRBJ1-1 once TRBV9 ASSSSQGGRTEAF
TRBJ2-2 many TRBV27 ASRPSASGELF
TRBJ1-5 NA TRBV29-1 SVEVTGGARPQH
TRBJ2-2 NA TRBV7-2 ASSVERGTGELF
TRBJ1-5 NA TRBV5-1 ASSLRGNQPQH
TRBJ1-2 NA TRBV6-6 ASGGTGNYGYT
TRBJ2-1 NA TRBV28 ASSPGNNEQF
TRBJ1-1 NA TRBV6-6 ASSYTRTGAYTEAF
TRBJ2-3 NA TRBV5-1 ASSLDAGGSTDTQY
TRBJ2-5 NA TRBV7-3 ASSFGTGVQETQY
TRBJ2-3 NA TRBV7-9 ASVLVAGGTDTQY
TRBJ1-4 NA TRBV25-1 ASSSPDIGYEKLF
TRBJ1-1 NA TRBV6-1 ASSDTWGAGTEAF
TRBJ2-1 NA TRBV7-2 ASSSLLAAPGNEQF
TRBJ1-2 NA TRBV5-6 ASRLWTGGLPYGYT
TRBJ2-2 NA TRBV29-1 SVEVRATGSLDTGELF
TRBJ2-5 NA TRBV9 ASSATSGGYQETQY
TRBJ1-5 NA TRBV19 ANKSGRTGDGGQPQH
TRBJ2-5 few TRBV5-4 ASSWRSSGQETQY
TRBJ1-5 NA TRBV5-5 ASSWGGWTGYQPQH
TRBJ1-1 NA TRBV30 AWSPRANTEAF
TRBJ2-6 NA TRBV23-1 ASSQPGTGPRCRSGANVLT
TRBJ2-2 once TRBV5-1 ASSFASRTGTGGTGELF
TRBJ2-1 NA TRBV5-4 ASSLAGVVAGDHEQF
TRBJ1-1 NA TRBV11-1 ASSPYRETEAF
TRBJ1-2 NA TRBV5-6 ASSSRDRGGSRDGYT
TRBJ2-1 NA TRBV28 ASSEDRGSYNEQF
TRBJ2-5 once TRBV5-5 ASSPVAAYQETQY
TRBJ1-4 NA TRBV12-5 ASGLVRTSAAGKLF
TRBJ1-2 NA TRBV6-1 ASSEFGGQGFCT
TRBJ1-2 few TRBV11-3 ASSLEGENYGYT
TRBJ1-1 NA TRBV10-3 AISESSGGGEAF
TRBJ1-1 once TRBV29-1 SVEARPNTEAF
TRBJ2-3 NA TRBV4-1 ASSQDAVQGTDTQY
TRBJ2-7 NA TRBV7-2 ASKRGGYEQY
TRBJ2-1 NA TRBV7-9 ASSLIGGGNYNEQF
TRBJ1-5 NA TRBV9 ASSVGGGTSNQPQH
TRBJ2-5 NA TRBV28 ASRKQGGETQY
TRBJ1-2 NA TRBV27 ASSSAIGGVDYGYT
TRBJ2-1 few TRBV30 AWSFHREGEQF
TRBJ2-7 once TRBV27 ASSFYGGPYEQY
TRBJ2-5 NA TRBV6-5 ASSSRGSFSLY